Each of the 29 T cell receptor beta chains below was sequenced from the same sample in a study of OX40 agonist ivuxolimab in advanced cancers. Libraries were prepared by immunoSEQ multiplex PCR; TCRdb keeps only in-frame clonotypes and omits some of them. The sample includes tens of thousands of clones, approximately 87% of them seen just once. Source: CD4+ or CD8+ T cells sorted from blood, taken in a trial of the OX40 agonist ivuxolimab. These receptors originate from an adult with an advanced solid tumor such as melanoma, head and neck, liver or kidney cancer.

The chain carries TRBV11-2 and TRBJ1-3; D not certain. The CDR3 has 16 amino acids. V was cut by 0 bases and J by 0 bases, with 9 bases left in between. Per the germline V gene, CDR1 is SGHAT and CDR2 is FQNNGV. CDR3 DNA: TGTGCCAGCAGCTTAGAAGGCATCCTCTCTGGAAACACCATATATTTT. It yields the protein CASSLEGILSGNTIYF. Full variable domain (remainder filled in from reference TRBV11-2 and TRBJ1-3): EAGVAQSPRYKIIEKRQSVAFWCNPISGHATLYWYQQILGQGPKLLIQFQNNGVVDDSQLPKDRFSAERLKGVDSTLKIQPAKLEDSAVYLCASSLEGILSGNTIYFGEGSWLTVV.

This clone was detected only once. The chain is built from TRBV11-2 and TRBJ1-5; unclear D gene. Germline CDR1 is SGHAT and CDR2 is FQNNGV. This CDR3 has 14 residues. V was trimmed by 5 bases and J by 4 bases, leaving 12 bases between them. This chain's CDR3 is CASSPGWVNQPQHF. The CDR3 nucleotides are TGTGCCAGCAGCCCGGGCTGGGTTAATCAGCCCCAGCATTTT. Using reference TRBV11-2 and TRBJ1-5 for the parts outside the CDR3, the full variable domain is EAGVAQSPRYKIIEKRQSVAFWCNPISGHATLYWYQQILGQGPKLLIQFQNNGVVDDSQLPKDRFSAERLKGVDSTLKIQPAKLEDSAVYLCASSPGWVNQPQHFGDGTRLSIL.

This rearrangement joins TRBV29-1 to TRBJ2-1, with TRBD2 matching 9 bases. The CDR3 length is 14 residues. Germline-derived CDR1 and CDR2 are SQVTM and ANQGSEA. The J segment lost 3 bases and the V segment lost 5 bases, leaving 5 bases of the junction unmatched. The CDR3 here is CSVSSGNIYNEQFF. CDR3 in DNA: TGCAGCGTTTCTAGCGGGAACATCTACAATGAGCAGTTCTTC.

This clone was picked up a small number of times. The gene calls are TRBV7-2 and TRBJ2-1; 10 bases match TRBD2. CDR1 SGHTA and CDR2 FQGNSA come from the germline V gene. CDR3 length equals 15 residues. V gave up 4 bases and J gave up 3 bases; unmatched junction bases: 3. The CDR3 here is CASSSSGSIYNEQFF. CDR3 DNA sequence: TGTGCCAGCAGCTCTAGCGGGAGTATCTACAATGAGCAGTTCTTC.

V and J are TRBV5-5 and TRBJ1-1; D is possibly TRBD1 (5 bases). This CDR3 contains 13 residues. CDR1 SGHKS and CDR2 YYEKEE come from the germline V gene (reference sequence). V was clipped by 2 bases and J by 5 bases, with 10 bases between them. CDR3 sequence: CASSFGTETEAFF. The CDR3 bases are TGTGCCAGCAGCTTCGGGACTGAGACTGAAGCTTTCTTT.

The rearrangement joins TRBV5-1 to TRBJ2-7; 7 bases match TRBD2. This CDR3 comprises 16 residues. Germline V gene sequence: CDR1 SGHRS, CDR2 YFSETQ. V shed 4 bases and J 4 bases; nucleotides not matched to a gene: 14. CDR3 in amino acids: CASSPEGGLKLYEQYF. The CDR3 region has the DNA TGCGCCAGCAGCCCGGAGGGAGGGTTGAAACTATACGAGCAGTACTTC.

This chain joins TRBV30 and TRBJ2-1; TRBD1 is a possible D gene (5 bases). The CDR3 runs 13 residues. Trimming pared 4 bases from V and 6 bases from J, leaving 13 bases between. The germline gives CDR1 GTSNPN, CDR2 SVGIG (reference sequence). CDR3 nucleotides: TGTGCCTGGACCCCAAAAGGGGTCAATGAGCAGTTCTTC. Amino acids: CAWTPKGVNEQFF.

The V and J genes are TRBV7-8 and TRBJ2-2; TRBD2 matches 7 bases. V was clipped by 2 bases and J by 2 bases; unmatched bases: 11. Per germline, CDR1 SGHVS and CDR2 FQNEAQ. This CDR3 is 18 amino acids long. The CDR3 here is CASSLRASGLANTGELFF. The CDR3 DNA reads as TGTGCCAGCAGCTTAAGGGCTAGCGGCCTGGCTAACACCGGGGAGCTGTTTTTT.

This clone came up once. The genes are TRBV9 and TRBJ1-2; weak D call: TRBD1 (6 bases). Trimming pared 5 bases from V and 4 bases from J, leaving 12 bases between. The length of the CDR3 is 13 residues. Germline values: CDR1 SGDLS, CDR2 YYNGEE. Written as DNA, the CDR3 is TGTGCCAGCAGTCCGGCGACAGGCTATGGCTACACCTTC. As protein: CASSPATGYGYTF.

The chain combines TRBV29-1 with TRBJ2-2; tentative D call: TRBD1 (6 bases). Per the germline V gene, CDR1 is SQVTM and CDR2 is ANQGSEA. The CDR3 consists of 13 residues. V lost 6 bases and J lost 1, with 9 bases in between. The DNA of the CDR3 is TGCAGCGTCGGACAGCTGAACACCGGGGAGCTGTTTTTT. Its protein is CSVGQLNTGELFF.

The V and J genes are TRBV7-9 and TRBJ2-3; maybe TRBD1 (6 bases). The germline V gene encodes CDR1 SEHNR and CDR2 FQNEAQ (reference sequence). CDR3 length equals 13 residues. V gave up 4 bases and J gave up 2 bases, with 7 bases separating them. The CDR3 protein is CASSSGVTDTQYF. The CDR3 nucleotides read TGTGCCAGCAGCTCAGGGGTCACAGATACGCAGTATTTT.

The rearrangement joins TRBV19 to TRBJ1-5; the D gene is possibly TRBD1 (5 bases). CDR3 length equals 16 residues. Germline CDR1 reads LNHDA; CDR2 reads SQIVND (reference sequence). V was cut by 2 bases and J by 1 base, with 12 bases left in between. CDR3 DNA: TGTGCCAGTAGTATAACCGGGGCGCCCAGCAATCAGCCCCAGCATTTT. Protein: CASSITGAPSNQPQHF.

The chain couples TRBV5-6 to TRBJ1-2; D unresolved. With 1 base removed from V and 4 bases from J, the gap between germline ends came to 11 bases. The CDR3 spans 14 residues. Looked up from germline, CDR1 is SGHDT and CDR2 is YYEEEE. The CDR3 DNA reads as TGTGCCAGCAGCTTGCGGGGAGCGGGCTATGGCTACACCTTC. It specifies CASSLRGAGYGYTF.

The chain couples TRBV9 to TRBJ2-5, with a possible D match to TRBD1 (5 bases). CDR3 length: 13 amino acids. Germline V gene data show CDR1 as SGDLS and CDR2 as YYNGEE. V lost 3 bases and J lost 1, with 7 bases in between. The CDR3 loop reads CASSARVQETQYF. As DNA, the CDR3 is TGTGCCAGCAGCGCCAGGGTCCAAGAGACCCAGTACTTC.

The chain combines TRBV11-2 with TRBJ2-6; D might be TRBD1 or TRBD2, each matching 6 bases. CDR1 and CDR2 (germline): SGHAT, FQNNGV. V was shortened by 7 bases and J by 3 bases, with 16 bases between the two germline ends. This CDR3 has 16 residues. In DNA, the CDR3 is TGTGCCAGCAATCCTCGGGGGCTTCATGGGGCCAACGTCCTGACTTTC. As protein: CASNPRGLHGANVLTF.

This clone was seen a single time. The chain combines TRBV5-1 with TRBJ1-2; D uncertain. Deletions cut 4 bases from V and 7 bases from J, with 26 bases between. Germline CDR1 is SGHRS and CDR2 is YFSETQ. CDR3 length: 17 residues. This CDR3 is CASSPGGGEGSLLGYTF. Written as DNA, the CDR3 is TGCGCCAGCAGCCCCGGAGGAGGCGAGGGTTCTCTTCTTGGCTACACCTTC. The full variable domain, its missing parts supplied by reference TRBV5-1 and TRBJ1-2, is KAGVTQTPRYLIKTRGQQVTLSCSPISGHRSVSWYQQTPGQGLQFLFEYFSETQRNKGNFPGRFSGRQFSNSRSEMNVSTLELGDSALYLCASSPGGGEGSLLGYTFGSGTRLTVV.

The chain is built from TRBV2 and TRBJ1-6; 9 positions agree with TRBD1. The length of the CDR3 is 15 residues. Trimming removed 6 bases from V and 7 bases from J; junction bases left unmatched: 7. Germline values: CDR1 SNHLY, CDR2 FYNNEI. For the CDR3, the DNA is TGTGCCAGCAGCTCGACAGGGGGAGAAAATTCACCCCTCCACTTT. Translation: CASSSTGGENSPLHF.

The V gene is TRBV7-8, the J gene TRBJ1-5, with a possible D match to TRBD1 (5 bases). The CDR3 sequence is 14 residues long. Germline-derived CDR1 and CDR2 are SGHVS and FQNEAQ. With 4 bases removed from V and 2 bases from J, the gap between germline ends came to 9 bases. The CDR3 DNA is TGTGCCAGCAGCTCCGGGGCTGGCAATCAGCCCCAGCATTTT. Translation gives CASSSGAGNQPQHF.

The chain carries TRBV4-2 and TRBJ1-6; TRBD1 is a possible D gene (6 bases). The germline V gene encodes CDR1 LGHNA and CDR2 YNFKEQ. V was trimmed by 2 bases and J by 9 bases, leaving 14 bases between them. This CDR3 has 15 residues. CDR3 nucleotide sequence: TGTGCCAGCAGCCAACGGGCAGGGGAAAGTTCACCCCTCCACTTT. Its translation is CASSQRAGESSPLHF.

This chain uses TRBV19 with TRBJ2-1, with 9 bases matching TRBD1. CDR3 size: 14 residues. Germline V lookup: CDR1 LNHDA, CDR2 SQIVND (reference sequence). With 7 bases clipped from V and 3 bases from J, the junction kept 4 bases outside the gene matches. CDR3 DNA: TGTGCCAGTACCCTGACAGGGGGCTACAATGAGCAGTTCTTC. Translation gives CASTLTGGYNEQFF.

The gene calls are TRBV2 and TRBJ2-5, with D possibly being TRBD2 (5 bases). CDR1 is SNHLY and CDR2 is FYNNEI in the germline V gene. The germline V and J ends were trimmed by 7 bases and 2 bases, with 17 bases remaining between them. This CDR3 region has 15 residues. CDR3 bases: TGTGCCAGCACCCGAGGGAAGGGCACTCAAGAGACCCAGTACTTC. This sequence encodes CASTRGKGTQETQYF.

In this sample, this clone turned up a few times. V is TRBV5-8 and J is TRBJ2-5; the match to TRBD1 covers 9 bases. The CDR3 loop spans 15 amino acids. From germline, CDR1 is SGHTS and CDR2 YDEGEE. The V segment lost 1 base and the J segment 5 bases; nucleotides outside the gene matches: 6. DNA of the CDR3: TGTGCCAGCAGCTTGAGGACAGGGGTGGGCGAGACCCAGTACTTC. Protein sequence: CASSLRTGVGETQYF.

In this sample, this clone turned up a few times. This chain connects TRBV6-1 to TRBJ1-2, with D perhaps matching TRBD1 (6 bases). CDR1 and CDR2 (germline): MNHNS, SASEGT. Trimming pared 6 bases from V and 0 bases from J, leaving 14 bases between. The CDR3 totals 15 residues. The CDR3 bases are TGTGCCAGCAGCGACCAGGGGCGAGCTAACTATGGCTACACCTTC. Protein product: CASSDQGRANYGYTF.

The chain combines TRBV7-2 with TRBJ2-1; 10 positions match TRBD1. J gave up 3 bases and V 5 bases, and 4 bases lay outside the gene matches. CDR3 length: 15 residues. Germline loops: CDR1 SGHTA, CDR2 FQGNSA. CDR3 in amino acids: CASSLDRGVYNEQFF. DNA for the CDR3: TGTGCCAGCAGCCTGGACAGGGGGGTCTACAATGAGCAGTTCTTC.

This chain uses TRBV30 with TRBJ2-5; 7 bases are a match to TRBD2. V shed 3 bases and J 5 bases; nucleotides not matched to a gene: 12. This CDR3 is built from 15 residues. From germline, CDR1 is GTSNPN and CDR2 SVGIG (reference sequence). CDR3 in DNA: TGTGCCTGGAGCGCAAGCGGGGCTTCGAGGGAGACCCAGTACTTC. This sequence encodes CAWSASGASRETQYF.

The chain combines TRBV27 with TRBJ2-5, with D perhaps TRBD2 (6 bases). Germline values: CDR1 MNHEY, CDR2 SMNVEV (reference sequence). CDR3 length: 16 residues. Trimming left V 6 bases short and J 0 bases short, with 17 bases between. This CDR3 reads CASSPSPLADQETQYF. As DNA, the CDR3 is TGTGCCAGCAGCCCAAGCCCGTTAGCGGACCAAGAGACCCAGTACTTC.

On this clone itself: Other DNA sequences from this sample encode an identical CDR3 as well. The chain is built from TRBV29-1 and TRBJ1-5, with 7 nucleotides matching TRBD1. Germline loops: CDR1 SQVTM, CDR2 ANQGSEA. The ends lost 7 bases at V and 5 bases at J; junction bases unmatched: 11. The CDR3 contains 14 residues. CDR3 protein: CSAMTLGTDQPQHF. CDR3 DNA: TGCAGCGCCATGACATTGGGGACAGATCAGCCCCAGCATTTT. Full variable domain (rest looked up from reference TRBV29-1 and TRBJ1-5): SAVISQKPSRDICQRGTSLTIQCQVDSQVTMMFWYRQQPGQSLTLIATANQGSEATYESGFVIDKFPISRPNLTFSTLTVSNMSPEDSSIYLCSAMTLGTDQPQHFGDGTRLSIL.

The chain combines TRBV7-9 with TRBJ1-1; 8 bases match TRBD1. The CDR3 extends over 15 amino acids. The germline CDR1 and CDR2 sequences are SEHNR and FQNEAQ (reference sequence). V shed 5 bases and J 10 bases; nucleotides not matched to a gene: 15. The CDR3: CASSPDRDLAGGAFF. CDR3 DNA sequence: TGTGCCAGCAGCCCGGACAGGGACCTAGCTGGGGGAGCTTTCTTT.

This clone turned up a few times. The chain recombines TRBV29-1 with TRBJ2-2; tentatively, D is TRBD1 (6 bases). The CDR3 sequence is 13 residues long. Germline V lookup: CDR1 SQVTM, CDR2 ANQGSEA. V was shortened by 3 bases and J by 7 bases, with 12 bases between the two germline ends. CDR3 region: CSVEPQGSGELFF. CDR3 DNA: TGCAGCGTTGAGCCTCAGGGGAGCGGGGAGCTGTTTTTT.